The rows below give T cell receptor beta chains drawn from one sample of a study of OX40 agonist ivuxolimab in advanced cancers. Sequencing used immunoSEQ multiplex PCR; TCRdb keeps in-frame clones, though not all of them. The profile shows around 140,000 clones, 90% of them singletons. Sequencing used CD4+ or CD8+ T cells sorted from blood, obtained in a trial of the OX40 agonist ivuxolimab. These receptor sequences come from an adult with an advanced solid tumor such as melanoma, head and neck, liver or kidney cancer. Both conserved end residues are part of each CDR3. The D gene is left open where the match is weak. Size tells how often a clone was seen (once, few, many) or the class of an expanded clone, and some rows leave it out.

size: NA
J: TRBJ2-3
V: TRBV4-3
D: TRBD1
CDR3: CASSQEGRQGADTQYF
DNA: TGCGCCAGCAGCCAAGAGGGGAGACAGGGGGCAGATACGCAGTATTTT

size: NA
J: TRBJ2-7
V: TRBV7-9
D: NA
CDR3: CASSWTYEQYF
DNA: TGTGCCAGCAGCTGGACCTACGAGCAGTACTTC

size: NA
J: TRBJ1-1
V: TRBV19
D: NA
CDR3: CASSIREDQRTEAFF
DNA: TGTGCCAGTAGTATCAGGGAGGATCAACGAACTGAAGCTTTCTTT

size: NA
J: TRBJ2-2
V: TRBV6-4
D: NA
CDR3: CASGVGNTGELFF
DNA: TGTGCCAGCGGAGTGGGGAACACCGGGGAGCTGTTTTTT

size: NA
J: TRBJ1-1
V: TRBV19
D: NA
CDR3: CASKRRLNTEAFF
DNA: TGTGCCAGTAAAAGACGGTTGAACACTGAAGCTTTCTTT

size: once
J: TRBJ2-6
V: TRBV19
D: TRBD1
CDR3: CASSIPGGTGGLGRANVLTF
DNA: TGTGCCAGTAGTATCCCCGGCGGGACAGGGGGCCTAGGTAGGGCCAACGTCCTGACTTTC

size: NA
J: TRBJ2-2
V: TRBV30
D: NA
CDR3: CAWSFVGWTGELFF
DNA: TGTGCCTGGAGTTTCGTAGGGTGGACCGGGGAGCTGTTTTTT

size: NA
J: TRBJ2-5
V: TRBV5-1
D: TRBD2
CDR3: CASSLVPAGYQVQETQYF
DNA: TGCGCCAGCAGCTTGGTGCCAGCGGGATATCAAGTACAAGAGACCCAGTACTTC

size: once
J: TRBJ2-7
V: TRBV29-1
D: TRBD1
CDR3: CSVEGTGEGDFYEQYF
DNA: TGCAGCGTTGAAGGGACAGGGGAGGGGGACTTCTACGAGCAGTACTTC

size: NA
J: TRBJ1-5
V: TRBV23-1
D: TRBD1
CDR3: CASSQSPGQGKNQPQHF
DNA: TGCGCCAGCAGTCAATCCCCGGGACAGGGAAAGAATCAGCCCCAGCATTTT

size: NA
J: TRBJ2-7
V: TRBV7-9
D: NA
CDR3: CASSVTYEQYF
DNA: TGTGCCAGCAGCGTTACCTACGAGCAGTACTTC

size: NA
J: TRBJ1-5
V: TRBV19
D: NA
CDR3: CASSIGQNLNQPQHF
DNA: TGTGCCAGTAGTATAGGGCAGAACCTAAATCAGCCCCAGCATTTT

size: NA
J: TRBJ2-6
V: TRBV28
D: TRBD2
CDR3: CASTDRGGSGANVLTF
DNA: TGTGCCAGCACTGACCGCGGGGGATCTGGGGCCAACGTCCTGACTTTC

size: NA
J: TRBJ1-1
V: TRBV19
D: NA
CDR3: CASSAGRGEWTEAFF
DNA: TGTGCCAGTAGTGCGGGGCGGGGAGAATGGACTGAAGCTTTCTTT

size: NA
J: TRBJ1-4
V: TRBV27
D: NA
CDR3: CASSLSPAQEKLFF
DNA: TGTGCCAGCAGTTTGAGCCCGGCGCAGGAAAAACTGTTTTTT

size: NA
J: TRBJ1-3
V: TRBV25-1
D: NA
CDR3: CASSHDRLLDTIYF
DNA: TGTGCCAGCAGTCACGACAGGCTCTTGGACACCATATATTTT

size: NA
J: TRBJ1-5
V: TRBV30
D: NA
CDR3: CAWSVGGSNQPQHF
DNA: TGTGCCTGGAGTGTAGGGGGTAGCAATCAGCCCCAGCATTTT

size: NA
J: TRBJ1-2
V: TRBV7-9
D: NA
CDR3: CASTPEGRGYGYTF
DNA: TGTGCCAGCACCCCCGAGGGGAGAGGCTATGGCTACACCTTC

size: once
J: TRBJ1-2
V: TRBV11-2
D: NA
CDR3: CASSLNSGTDYGYTF
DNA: TGTGCCAGCAGCTTAAACTCAGGGACGGACTATGGCTACACCTTC

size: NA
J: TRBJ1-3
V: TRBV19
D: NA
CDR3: CASSIQGVNTIYF
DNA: TGTGCCAGTAGTATCCAGGGAGTCAACACCATATATTTT

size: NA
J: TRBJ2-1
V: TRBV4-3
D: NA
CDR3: CASSQEHRDNEQFF
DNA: TGCGCCAGCAGCCAAGAGCACCGTGACAATGAGCAGTTCTTC

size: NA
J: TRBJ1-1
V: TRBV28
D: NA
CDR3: CASSLLDLKGTGSNTEAFF
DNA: TGTGCCAGCAGTTTACTCGACTTAAAAGGGACGGGGTCGAACACTGAAGCTTTCTTT

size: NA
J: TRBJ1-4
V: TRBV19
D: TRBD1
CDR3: CASNKRGQGAPRRYEKLFF
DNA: TGTGCCAGTAATAAAAGGGGACAGGGGGCTCCACGAAGGTATGAAAAACTGTTTTTT

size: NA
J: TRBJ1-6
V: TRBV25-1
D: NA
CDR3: CASSSRGLISPLHF
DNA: TGTGCCAGCAGTTCACGGGGTTTGATTTCACCCCTCCACTTT

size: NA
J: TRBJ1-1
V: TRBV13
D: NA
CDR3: CASRPGGGGMNTEAFF
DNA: TGTGCCAGCAGGCCGGGCGGCGGGGGAATGAACACTGAAGCTTTCTTT

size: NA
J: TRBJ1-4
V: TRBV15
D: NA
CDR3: CATSMDIYNEKLFF
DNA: TGTGCCACCAGCATGGACATTTATAATGAAAAACTGTTTTTT

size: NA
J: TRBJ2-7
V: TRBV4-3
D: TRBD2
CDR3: CASSQVSSGRGGEQYF
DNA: TGCGCCAGCAGCCAAGTATCAAGCGGGAGAGGAGGCGAGCAGTACTTC